This TCR beta chain was identified during a study of a mutant IDH1 vaccine in newly diagnosed glioma. Study in general: Vaccination was launched 4-6 weeks after radiotherapy alone, or with temozolomide cycles.

The V gene lost 6 bases and the J gene lost 2 bases, with 14 bases spanning the gap. CDR3 size: 15 residues. From germline, CDR1 is MNHNS and CDR2 SASEGT. The protocol was immunoSEQ multiplex PCR, while the TCRdb copy is restricted to in-frame clones and leaves out a portion. The sample lists about 130,000 clones; around 77% were seen once. As for time point: week 11, during vaccination. With topical imiquimod, each dose of the vaccine consisted of 300 ug of mutant IDH1 20-mer peptide. This clone has just a few counts. The antigen remains unidentified. The sample here was PBMCs, taken from a glioma patient whose treatment included an IDH1 peptide vaccine. This TCR was sampled from a man aged 35-49 years with glioma. This chain links TRBV6-1 with TRBJ1-5; maybe TRBD1 (6 bases). The CDR3 DNA follows: TGTGCCAGCAGATCCCGGGACAACGGCAATCAGCCCCAGCATTTT. Translation gives CASRSRDNGNQPQHF.